This TCR beta chain was sequenced in a study of siplizumab effects on memory and regulatory T cells. Study-level findings and limits: There appeared to be greater diversity in naive T cells than in memory cells, and naive T cells seemed major contributors to the alloresponse.

This clone was found once. Its specificity is unknown. From germline, CDR1 is SGHTS and CDR2 YDEGEE. The CDR3 loop spans 16 amino acids. V was pared by 2 bases and J by 0 bases, with 9 bases between. Repertoires were generated with immunoSEQ multiplex PCR, while TCRdb's copy carries only in-frame clones and drops some. The data show some 100,000 clones, with around 92% seen just once and approximately 0.75% held by the top ten. The chain joins TRBV5-8 to TRBJ2-6, with D perhaps matching TRBD1 or TRBD2 (5 bases each). This clonotype was sampled from a human donor in good health. Sequencing input: Tregs sorted from blood. CDR3 nucleotide sequence: TGTGCCAGCAGCTTAGGGACCTACTCTGGGGCCAACGTCCTGACTTTC. Translating it yields CASSLGTYSGANVLTF.